This TCR beta chain originates from a study of human T cells and chemical hapten exposure. Study-level background: Patients additionally received therapeutic doses of diphenylcyclopropenone on the scalp once a week, and this continued throughout the approximately 23-week study.

TCRdb called the RACE reads again in MiXCR, with one record for every CDR3 protein. The sample carries nearly 350,000 distinct CDR3 sequences, under 8% recorded once. Details on this clonotype: Its antigen is unknown.

Documented time point: patch test 1, 2 weeks after DPC sensitization. The treatment was: therapeutic diphenylcyclopropenone sensitization with weekly scalp DPC. Ahead of applying each patch test, blood was sampled. Study observations and caveats: PT1 expanded TCR numbers tracked positively with patch test score. Having alopecia, the donors may differ immunologically from healthy people.

This CDR3 region has 12 residues. V was trimmed by 5 bases and J by 6 bases, leaving 11 bases between them. V gene TRBV12-3 or TRBV12-4 combines with J gene TRBJ2-7; tentative D call: TRBD1 (6 bases). This receptor was taken from a woman aged 18-29 years with alopecia areata. Some clones in this sample may be carry-over from other donors' samples. The specimen comprised whole blood, sampled in connection with sensitization to the hapten diphenylcyclopropenone (DPC). The CDR3 here is CASSKGVSEQYF. DNA of the CDR3: TGTGCCAGCAGTAAGGGGGTCTCCGAGCAGTACTTC.